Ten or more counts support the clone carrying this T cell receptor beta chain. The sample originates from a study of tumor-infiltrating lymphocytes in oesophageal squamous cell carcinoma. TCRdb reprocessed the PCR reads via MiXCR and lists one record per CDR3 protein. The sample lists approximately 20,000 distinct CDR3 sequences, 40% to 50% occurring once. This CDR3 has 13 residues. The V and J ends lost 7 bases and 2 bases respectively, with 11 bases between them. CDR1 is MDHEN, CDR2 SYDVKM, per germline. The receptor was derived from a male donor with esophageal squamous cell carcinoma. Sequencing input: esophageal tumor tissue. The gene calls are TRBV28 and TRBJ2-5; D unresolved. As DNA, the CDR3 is TGTGCCAGCACCACCAGACCTCAAGAGACCCAGTACTTC. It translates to CASTTRPQETQYF.